This T cell receptor (beta chain) derives from a study of CD8 T cells in ankylosing spondylitis. This clonotype was seen more than once but under ten times. Its cognate antigen is unknown. Whole-study findings and limits: Earlier reports found some motif variants in synovial fluid and blood in reactive arthritis. CD8+ cells made up the disease-linked clones, which were relatively rare in peripheral blood. Seemingly characteristic of ankylosing spondylitis blood was a TCR beta motif consisting of about 8 highly homologous variants.

In TCRdb, the 5' RACE reads were re-called with MiXCR into one record per CDR3 protein. The sample shows around 140,000 distinct CDR3 sequences, roughly 15% of them seen only once. The sequenced material came from blood, either unsorted or a sorted T cell fraction (not recorded which). The TCR comes from a male donor with ankylosing spondylitis.

Written as DNA, the CDR3 is TGTGCCAGCAGTGGGTCAGGGACTAGCGGCTACGAGCAGTACTTC. Its protein is CASSGSGTSGYEQYF. The chain recombines TRBV6-1 with TRBJ2-7; 11 nucleotides match TRBD2. J was trimmed by 3 bases and V by 4 bases; bases with no gene match: 5. This CDR3 is built from 15 residues. In germline, CDR1 is MNHNS, CDR2 SASEGT.